This T cell receptor beta chain is from a study of cytomegalovirus exposure and HLA in healthy donors. As for the study in general: About 85 million unique TCRs from HLA-typed donors were held in an early release of data. Points from the study as a whole: TCR association rates varied by HLA locus in a later analysis, with DRB1 highest and HLA-C lowest.

Regarding this clone: The target antigen is unknown.

The CDR3 runs to 16 residues. The germline V gene has CDR1 SEHNR and CDR2 FQNEAQ (reference sequence). V gave up 1 base and J gave up 1 base; unmatched junction bases: 4. It was with 60 Vbeta and 13 Jbeta primers that the PCR ran. The assay was immunoSEQ multiplex PCR, and TCRdb's table has in-frame clones only and misses some. The table shows approximately 200,000 clones, with about 81% occurring only once. The genes are TRBV7-9 and TRBJ2-3; 8 nucleotides align to TRBD2. Sequencing was done on a sample of PBMCs. The receptor was isolated from a woman aged 45-65 years in good health and CMV-seropositive. The CDR3, as DNA: TGTGCCAGCAGCTTAGGAGCGGGAGTGCGCACAGATACGCAGTATTTT. It translates to CASSLGAGVRTDTQYF.